The clone carrying this T cell receptor (beta chain) was observed many times. The germline CDR1 and CDR2 sequences are SEHNR and FQNEAQ (reference sequence). V was clipped by 4 bases and J by 2 bases; unmatched bases: 7. The CDR3 length is 16 residues. The repertoire came from unfractionated whole blood and reflected all unsorted peripheral T cells. cDNA was made from approximately 0.55 ug RNA using alpha and beta constant primers. Each of the alpha and beta chains got its own library through chain-specific third strand synthesis with indices. Each CDR3 protein is one row after TCRdb ran MiXCR on the 5' RACE reads. The table has some 4,800 distinct CDR3 sequences, less than 9.5% seen once. This sample was taken from a study of HIV-infected patients and healthy controls.

The chain is built from TRBV7-9 and TRBJ2-3; 9 positions agree with TRBD2. The sequence was obtained from an adult with HIV infection. The source was blood, collected before antiretroviral therapy. This CDR3 reads CASSSNSGSNTDTQYF. CDR3 in DNA: TGTGCCAGCAGCTCCAATAGCGGGAGTAACACAGATACGCAGTATTTT.